This T cell receptor (beta chain) was sequenced during a study of T cell clonotyping in hematopoietic cell transplantation. Germline V CDR1 and CDR2: GTSNPN, SVGIG (reference sequence). Trimming cost V 5 bases and J 2 bases, with 12 bases left between them. The CDR3 is made up of 13 amino acids. This clone showed up just a few times. Its antigen remains unidentified. Broader study findings: Pathologically expanded recipient clonotypes increased progressively from day 30 to day 180 as diversity fell.

Here immunoSEQ multiplex PCR was the method, and the copy in TCRdb shows in-frame clones only, minus some. The table lists roughly 5,300 clones, roughly 70% of them singletons. This chain joins TRBV30 and TRBJ2-5; D is possibly TRBD1 (5 bases). The sequence was obtained from a male patient in his fifties or sixties who had an allogeneic stem cell transplant from an unrelated donor, so the T cells may come from the graft donor. Some clones in this sample may be carry-over from other donors' samples. The source was PBMCs, collected 180 days after allogeneic stem cell transplant. The CDR3 coding sequence is TGTGCCTGGGGCCAGGGCCCTCAAGAGACCCAGTACTTC. It codes for CAWGQGPQETQYF.